This T cell receptor beta chain was sequenced for a study of tumor and adjacent non-tumor tissue in lung cancer. No cell sorting was done before RNA was extracted from the tissue. More than 3 cm separated this lung sample from the edge of the tumor. TCRbeta libraries were built with three rounds of nested PCR, modified from ARM-PCR. TCRdb processed the multiplex PCR reads anew with MiXCR; each CDR3 protein has one entry. Of some 100,000 distinct CDR3 sequences listed, roughly 78% are singletons. This clonotype is a singleton in its sample. A read error may account for a junction end that differs from germline. The CDR3 has 14 amino acids. Germline V lookup: CDR1 MGHRA, CDR2 YSYEKL.

The origin of this receptor is a man aged 55 to 70 with small cell lung cancer. The specimen sequenced was distant non-tumor lung tissue. The chain recombines TRBV4-1 with TRBJ2-3; D may be TRBD1 or TRBD2 (6 bases each). The CDR3 sequence is CASGGLGAADTQNF. The DNA of the CDR3 is TGCGCCAGCGGAGGGCTGGGGGCGGCAGATACTCAGAATTTT.